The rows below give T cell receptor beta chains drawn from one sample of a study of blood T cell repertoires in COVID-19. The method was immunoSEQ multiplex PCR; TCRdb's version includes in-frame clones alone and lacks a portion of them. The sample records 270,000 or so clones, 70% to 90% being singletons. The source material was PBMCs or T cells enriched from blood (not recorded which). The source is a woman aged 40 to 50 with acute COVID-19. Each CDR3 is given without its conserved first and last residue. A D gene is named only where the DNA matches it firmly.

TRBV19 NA ASTYNRDTEAF
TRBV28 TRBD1 ASSLSGQGAYGYT
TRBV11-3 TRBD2 ASSFWTSGPGNEQF
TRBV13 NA ASSSRNTGELF
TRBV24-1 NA ATSVSSASYNEQF
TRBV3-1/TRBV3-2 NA ASSQDSTSLGDTIY
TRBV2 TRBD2 ASSASGWREFTDTQY
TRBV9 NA ASSVGWASTDTQY
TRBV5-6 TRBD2 ASSPLAATYEQY
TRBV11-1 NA ASSLAHGRGETQY
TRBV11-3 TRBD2 ASSSPFVMSGGYNEQF
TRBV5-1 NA ASRVSNNYGYT
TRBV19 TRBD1 ASSAKSQGDNSPLH
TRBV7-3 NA ASSLSPGDGETQY